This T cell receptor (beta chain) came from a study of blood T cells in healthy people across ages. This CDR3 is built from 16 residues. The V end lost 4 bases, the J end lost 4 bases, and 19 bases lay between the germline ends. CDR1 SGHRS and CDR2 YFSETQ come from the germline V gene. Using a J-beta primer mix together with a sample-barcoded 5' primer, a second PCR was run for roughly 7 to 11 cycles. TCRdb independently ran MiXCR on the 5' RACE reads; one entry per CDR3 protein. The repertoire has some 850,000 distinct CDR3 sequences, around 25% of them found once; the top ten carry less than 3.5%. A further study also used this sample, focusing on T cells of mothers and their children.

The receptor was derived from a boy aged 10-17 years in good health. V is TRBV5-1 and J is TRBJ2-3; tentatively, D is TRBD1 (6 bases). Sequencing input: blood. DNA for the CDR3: TGCGCCAGCAGCCTCGGGACATCTGGGGGCCCAGATACGCAGTATTTT. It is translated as CASSLGTSGGPDTQYF. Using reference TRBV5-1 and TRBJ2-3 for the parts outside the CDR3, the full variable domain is KAGVTQTPRYLIKTRGQQVTLSCSPISGHRSVSWYQQTPGQGLQFLFEYFSETQRNKGNFPGRFSGRQFSNSRSEMNVSTLELGDSALYLCASSLGTSGGPDTQYFGPGTRLTVL.